This T cell receptor beta chain stems from a study of identical twins listed by TCRdb under 2016. Broadly, across the study: To test whether fetal clonotypes persist, this study deep-sequenced TCR alpha and beta repertoires from monozygotic twins, from unrelated adults of various ages, and from cord blood. To rule out contamination, replicate twin experiments were performed at different times with different library preparation protocols.

The CDR3 contains 14 residues, cysteine and phenylalanine counted. This entry keeps only the CDR3 DNA: 42 bases, framed from base 1. Trimming costs V 5 bases and J 5 bases, and their ends lie 16 bases apart. The germline V gene provides CDR1 MNHNS and CDR2 SASEGT. Only healthy Caucasian donors were included. Three unrelated non-twin adults were additionally sequenced: a male aged 18 to 30, a male aged 50 to 60 and a female aged 50 to 60. Miltenyi CD45RO+ enrichment and human naive T-cell isolation kits were used to isolate memory (CD45RO+) and naive T cells from PBMC. Comment on this clonotype: Its antigen is not yet known. No base quality information exists; no much larger clone differs at one position.

Results and caveats for the whole study, not just this receptor: Out-of-frame TCR alpha sequences shared between twins showed an excess of low generation-probability sequences compared with coincidental sharing between unrelated individuals. The excess sharing between twins in beta out-of-frame sequences was weaker because fewer shared sequences reduced the signal-to-noise ratio. Because the same donors could not be followed over many years, the conclusions relied on cross-sectional statistical analysis. Abundant cord blood beta clonotypes had fewer insertions, young adult naive repertoires showed a similar but weaker trend, and memory repertoires showed no such trend. Invariant T cells such as MAIT and iNKT could partly confound zero-insertion analyses, though diverse VJ usage argued against this for most clonotypes. In monozygotic twins, out-of-frame TCR alpha sharing was systematically underestimated by recombination models, although the models agreed with sharing between unrelated individuals.

The receptor library was made with 5' RACE. The listed sequencing device is Illumina HiSeq 2000. Template switching introduced a universal primer binding site; the final cDNA contained a unique molecular identifier, enabling accurate counting of TCR cDNA molecules. Specific primers in the conserved constant-segment region were used to synthesize first-strand cDNA for the TCR alpha and beta chains. Each cDNA library was double barcoded, with a SMART-Mk sample barcode plus Illumina barcodes, to control for contamination. TruSeq adapter sequences, together with Illumina sample barcodes, were added in two successive PCR steps. Sequencing of the TCR alpha and beta cDNA libraries was done on the Illumina HiSeq platform using custom primers. The published analysis was carried out like this. MiGEC processed the raw reads to extract unique molecular identifiers, while MiXCR was used to determine the CDR3 positions. Recombination models were inferred per individual with the repgenHMM and IGoR tools using an EM algorithm. Shared clonotype analysis was performed with the tcR package in R, normalizing sharing by the product of cloneset sizes. Out-of-frame nonproductive sequences were analyzed to study raw recombination free of thymic and clonal selection effects. In-frame beta chains were kept once TCRdb had trimmed the public reads at Q25 with fastp and called clones with MiXCR. When rows share a CDR3 protein, they turn into one entry using the most common DNA and genes. The V and J calls reflect TCRdb's pipeline rather than the authors' work. The sample table shows 420,000 or so distinct CDR3 sequences, and less than 20% are seen once. The biggest ten clones account for more than 10% of the sample.

The TCR sequence derives from a man aged 50 or older in good health. The V gene is TRBV6-1 and the J gene is TRBJ2-7; no confident D gene assignment can be made. The sequenced material came from naive T cells sorted from blood. This specimen's cell subset or site label, per the study, means: cells isolated with a human naive T-cell isolation kit. CDR3 sequence: CASSIGRAPHEQYF. The bases are TGTGCCAGCAGTATCGGTCGAGCCCCCCACGAGCAGTACTTC.